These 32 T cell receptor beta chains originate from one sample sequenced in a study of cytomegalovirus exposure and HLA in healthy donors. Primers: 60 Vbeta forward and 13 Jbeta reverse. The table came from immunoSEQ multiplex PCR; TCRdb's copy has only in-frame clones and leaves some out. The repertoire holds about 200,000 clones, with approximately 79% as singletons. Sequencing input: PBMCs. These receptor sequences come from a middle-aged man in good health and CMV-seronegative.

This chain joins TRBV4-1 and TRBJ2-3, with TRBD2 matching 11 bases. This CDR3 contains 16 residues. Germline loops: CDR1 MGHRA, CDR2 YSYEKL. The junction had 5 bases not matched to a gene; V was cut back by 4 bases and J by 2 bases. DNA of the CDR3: TGCGCCAGCAGCCCGCGACTAGCGGGGACCACAGATACGCAGTATTTT. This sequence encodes CASSPRLAGTTDTQYF.

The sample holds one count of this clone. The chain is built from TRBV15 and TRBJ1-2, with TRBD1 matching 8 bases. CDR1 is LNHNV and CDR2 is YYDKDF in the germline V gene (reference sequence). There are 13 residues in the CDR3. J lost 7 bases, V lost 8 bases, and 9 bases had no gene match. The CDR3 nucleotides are TGTGCCACCCGGACAGGGACCCATGTTGGCTACACCTTC. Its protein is CATRTGTHVGYTF.

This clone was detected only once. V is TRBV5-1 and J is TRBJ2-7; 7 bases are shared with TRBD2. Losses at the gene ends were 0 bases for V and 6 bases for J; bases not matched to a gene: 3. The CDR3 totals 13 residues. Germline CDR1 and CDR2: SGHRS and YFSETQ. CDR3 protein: CASSLAPGGEQYF. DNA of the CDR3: TGCGCCAGCAGCTTGGCTCCGGGGGGCGAGCAGTACTTC.

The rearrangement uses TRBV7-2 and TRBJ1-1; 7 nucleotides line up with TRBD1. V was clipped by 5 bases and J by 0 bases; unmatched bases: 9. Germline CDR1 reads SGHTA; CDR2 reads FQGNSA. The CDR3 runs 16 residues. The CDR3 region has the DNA TGTGCCAGCAGCCCGATGGACAGGAGCATGAACACTGAAGCTTTCTTT. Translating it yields CASSPMDRSMNTEAFF.

The CDR3 coding sequence is TGTGCCAGCAGGGACACTGGGAACACTGAAGCTTTCTTT. Its protein is CASRDTGNTEAFF. The V call is TRBV19, the J call TRBJ1-1; a weak D match, TRBD1 (6 bases). Germline V gene sequence: CDR1 LNHDA, CDR2 SQIVND (reference sequence). The CDR3 sequence is 13 residues long. V gave up 9 bases and J gave up 1 base, with 12 bases separating them. Drawing the rest from reference TRBV19 and TRBJ1-1, the complete variable domain is DGGITQSPKYLFRKEGQNVTLSCEQNLNHDAMYWYRQDPGQGLRLIYYSQIVNDFQKGDIAEGYSVSREKKESFPLTVTSAQKNPTAFYLCASRDTGNTEAFFGQGTRLTVV.

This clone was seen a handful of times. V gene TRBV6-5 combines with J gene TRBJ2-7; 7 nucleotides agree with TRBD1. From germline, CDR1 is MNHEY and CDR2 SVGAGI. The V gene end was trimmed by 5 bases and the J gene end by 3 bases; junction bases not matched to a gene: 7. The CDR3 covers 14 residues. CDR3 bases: TGTGCCAGCAGTGAAGGGGCAGGGGGCTACGAGCAGTACTTC. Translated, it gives CASSEGAGGYEQYF.

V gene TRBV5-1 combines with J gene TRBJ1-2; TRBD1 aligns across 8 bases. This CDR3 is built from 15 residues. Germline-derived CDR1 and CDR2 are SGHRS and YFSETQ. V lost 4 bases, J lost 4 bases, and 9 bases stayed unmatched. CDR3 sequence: CASSGTGGSSYGYTF. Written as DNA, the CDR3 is TGCGCCAGCAGCGGAACAGGGGGGTCGAGCTATGGCTACACCTTC.

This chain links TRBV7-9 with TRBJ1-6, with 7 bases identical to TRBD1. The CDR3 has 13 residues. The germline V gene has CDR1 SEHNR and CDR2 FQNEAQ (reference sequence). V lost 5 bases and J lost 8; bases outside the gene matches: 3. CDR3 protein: CASSADRDSPLHF. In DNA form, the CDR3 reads TGTGCCAGCAGCGCCGACAGGGATTCACCCCTCCACTTT.

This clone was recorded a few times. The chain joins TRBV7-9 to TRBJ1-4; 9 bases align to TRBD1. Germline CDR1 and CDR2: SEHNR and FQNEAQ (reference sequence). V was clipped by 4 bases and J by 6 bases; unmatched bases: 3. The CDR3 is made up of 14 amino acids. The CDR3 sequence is CASSSTGGYEKLFF. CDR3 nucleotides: TGTGCCAGCAGCTCGACAGGGGGTTATGAAAAACTGTTTTTT.

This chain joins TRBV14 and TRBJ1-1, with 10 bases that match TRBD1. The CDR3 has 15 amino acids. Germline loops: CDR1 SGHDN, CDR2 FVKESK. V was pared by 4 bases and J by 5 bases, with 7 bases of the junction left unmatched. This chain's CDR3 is CASSPSTGGRTEAFF. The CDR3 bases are TGTGCCAGCAGCCCCTCGACAGGGGGCAGGACTGAAGCTTTCTTT.

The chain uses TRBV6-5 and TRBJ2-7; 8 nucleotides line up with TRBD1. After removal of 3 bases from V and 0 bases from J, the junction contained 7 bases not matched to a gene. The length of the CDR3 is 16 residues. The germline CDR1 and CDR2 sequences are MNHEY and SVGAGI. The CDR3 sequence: CASSYLGQGSSYEQYF. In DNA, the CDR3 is TGTGCCAGCAGTTATCTAGGACAGGGCAGCTCCTACGAGCAGTACTTC.

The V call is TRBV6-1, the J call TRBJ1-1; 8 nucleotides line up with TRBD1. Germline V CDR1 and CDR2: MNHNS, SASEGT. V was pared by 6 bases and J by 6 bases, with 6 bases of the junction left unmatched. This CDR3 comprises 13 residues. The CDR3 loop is CASRRQGAAEAFF. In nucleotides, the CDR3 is TGTGCCAGCAGGAGGCAGGGGGCCGCTGAAGCTTTCTTT.

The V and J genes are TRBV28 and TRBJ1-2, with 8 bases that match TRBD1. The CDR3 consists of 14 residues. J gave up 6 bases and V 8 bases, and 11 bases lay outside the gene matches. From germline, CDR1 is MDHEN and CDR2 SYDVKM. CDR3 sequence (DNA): TGTGCCAGCGACACAACAGGGGGAGGGGATGGCTACACCTTC. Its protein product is CASDTTGGGDGYTF.

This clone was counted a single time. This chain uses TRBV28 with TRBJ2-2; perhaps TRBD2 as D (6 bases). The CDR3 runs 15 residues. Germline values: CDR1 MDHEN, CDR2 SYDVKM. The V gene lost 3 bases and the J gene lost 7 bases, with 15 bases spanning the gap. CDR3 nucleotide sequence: TGTGCCAGCAGTTTGCGGGGATTTCGTGGCGGGGAGCTGTTTTTT. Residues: CASSLRGFRGGELFF.

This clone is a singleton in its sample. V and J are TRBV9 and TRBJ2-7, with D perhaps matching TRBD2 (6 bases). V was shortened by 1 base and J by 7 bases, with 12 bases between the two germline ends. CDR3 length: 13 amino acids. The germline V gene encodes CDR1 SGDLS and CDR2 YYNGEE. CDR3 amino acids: CASSVWTEGEQYF. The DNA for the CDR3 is TGTGCCAGCAGCGTATGGACGGAGGGTGAGCAGTACTTC.

The CDR3 DNA is TGTGCCAGCAGGTCGGCGGAGCCCGCCTTAGAGACCCAGTACTTC. Its protein is CASRSAEPALETQYF. The chain joins TRBV2 to TRBJ2-5; D gene unclear. The germline V and J ends were trimmed by 6 bases and 4 bases, with 18 bases remaining between them. The CDR3 loop spans 15 amino acids. From germline, CDR1 is SNHLY and CDR2 FYNNEI. Filled out from reference TRBV2 and TRBJ2-5, the complete variable domain reads EPEVTQTPSHQVTQMGQEVILRCVPISNHLYFYWYRQILGQKVEFLVSFYNNEISEKSEIFDDQFSVERPDGSNFTLKIRSTKLEDSAMYFCASRSAEPALETQYFGPGTRLLVL.

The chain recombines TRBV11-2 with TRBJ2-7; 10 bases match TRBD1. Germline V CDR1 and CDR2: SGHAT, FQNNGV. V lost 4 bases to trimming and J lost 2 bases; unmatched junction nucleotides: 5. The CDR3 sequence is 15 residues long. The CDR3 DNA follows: TGTGCCAGCAGCTCGTTGGGACAGGGGACCTACGAGCAGTACTTC. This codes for CASSSLGQGTYEQYF.

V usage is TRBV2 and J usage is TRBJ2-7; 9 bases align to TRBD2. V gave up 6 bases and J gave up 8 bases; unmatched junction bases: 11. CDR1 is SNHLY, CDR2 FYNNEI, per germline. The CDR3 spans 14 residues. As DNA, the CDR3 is TGTGCCAGCAGGACTAGCGGTGATTCTACGAAGCAGTACTTC. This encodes CASRTSGDSTKQYF.

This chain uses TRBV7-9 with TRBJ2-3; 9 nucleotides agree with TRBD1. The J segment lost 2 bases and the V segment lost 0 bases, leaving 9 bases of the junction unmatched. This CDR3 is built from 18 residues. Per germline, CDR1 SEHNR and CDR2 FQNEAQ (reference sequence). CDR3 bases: TGTGCCAGCAGCTTAGCGGCCGCTACAGGGGGCCTCACAGATACGCAGTATTTT. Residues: CASSLAAATGGLTDTQYF.

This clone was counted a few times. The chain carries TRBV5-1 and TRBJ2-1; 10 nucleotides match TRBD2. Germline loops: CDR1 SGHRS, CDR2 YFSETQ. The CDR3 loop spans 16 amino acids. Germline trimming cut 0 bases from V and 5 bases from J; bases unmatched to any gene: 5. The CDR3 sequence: CASSLASGRADNEQFF. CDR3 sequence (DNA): TGCGCCAGCAGCTTGGCGAGCGGGAGGGCCGACAATGAGCAGTTCTTC.

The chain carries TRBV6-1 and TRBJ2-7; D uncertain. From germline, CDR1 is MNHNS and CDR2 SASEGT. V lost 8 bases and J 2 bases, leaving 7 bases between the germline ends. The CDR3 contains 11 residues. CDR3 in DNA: TGTGCCAGCGAGAAAGCCTACGAGCAGTACTTC. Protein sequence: CASEKAYEQYF.

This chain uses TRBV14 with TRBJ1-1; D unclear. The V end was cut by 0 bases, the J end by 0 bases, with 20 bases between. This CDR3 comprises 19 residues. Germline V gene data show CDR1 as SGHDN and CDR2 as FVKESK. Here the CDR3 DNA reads TGTGCCAGCAGCCAAGATCTGAGGAGTGGTGGAGGTCTGAACACTGAAGCTTTCTTT. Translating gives CASSQDLRSGGGLNTEAFF.

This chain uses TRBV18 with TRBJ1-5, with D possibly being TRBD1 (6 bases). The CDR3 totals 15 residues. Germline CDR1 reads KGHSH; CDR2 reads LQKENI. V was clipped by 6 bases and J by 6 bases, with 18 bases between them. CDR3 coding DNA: TGTGCCAGCTCCTTCCGGCAGGGGCCGGGTCAGCCCCAGCATTTT. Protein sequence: CASSFRQGPGQPQHF.

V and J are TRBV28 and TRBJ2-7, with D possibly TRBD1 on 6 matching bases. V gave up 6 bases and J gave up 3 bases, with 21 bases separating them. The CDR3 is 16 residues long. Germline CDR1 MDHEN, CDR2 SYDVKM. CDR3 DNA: TGTGCCAGCAGCCAACAAACAGGGAAACCAAACTACGAGCAGTACTTC. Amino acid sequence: CASSQQTGKPNYEQYF.

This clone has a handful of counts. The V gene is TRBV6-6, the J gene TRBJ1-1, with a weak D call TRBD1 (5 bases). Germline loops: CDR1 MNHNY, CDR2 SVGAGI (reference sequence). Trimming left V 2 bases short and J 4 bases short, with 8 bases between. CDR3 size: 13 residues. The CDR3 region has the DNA TGTGCCAGCAGTTACGGGAGGGGCACTGAAGCTTTCTTT. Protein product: CASSYGRGTEAFF.

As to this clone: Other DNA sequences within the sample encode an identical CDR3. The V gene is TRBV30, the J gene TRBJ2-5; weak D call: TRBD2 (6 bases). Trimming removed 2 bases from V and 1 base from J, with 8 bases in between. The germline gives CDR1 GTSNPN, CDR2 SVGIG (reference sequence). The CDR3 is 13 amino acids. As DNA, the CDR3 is TGTGCCTGGAGTCGGGACTTCCAAGAGACCCAGTACTTC. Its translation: CAWSRDFQETQYF.

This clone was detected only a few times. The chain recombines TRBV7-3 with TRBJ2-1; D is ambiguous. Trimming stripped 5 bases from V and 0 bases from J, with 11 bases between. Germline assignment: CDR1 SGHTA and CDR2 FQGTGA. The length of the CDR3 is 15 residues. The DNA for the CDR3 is TGTGCCAGCAGCCAAGCCTTGAGCTCCTACAATGAGCAGTTCTTC. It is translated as CASSQALSSYNEQFF.

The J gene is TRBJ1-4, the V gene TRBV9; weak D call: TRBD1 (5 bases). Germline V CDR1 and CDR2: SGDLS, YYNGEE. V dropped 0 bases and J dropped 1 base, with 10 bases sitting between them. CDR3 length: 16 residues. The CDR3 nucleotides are TGTGCCAGCAGCGTAGGACAGTCCGGAACTAATGAAAAACTGTTTTTT. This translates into CASSVGQSGTNEKLFF.

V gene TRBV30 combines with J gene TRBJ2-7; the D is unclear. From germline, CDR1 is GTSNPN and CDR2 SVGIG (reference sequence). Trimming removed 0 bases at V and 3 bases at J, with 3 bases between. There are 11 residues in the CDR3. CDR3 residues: CAWSVNYEQYF. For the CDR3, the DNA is TGTGCCTGGAGTGTTAACTACGAGCAGTACTTC. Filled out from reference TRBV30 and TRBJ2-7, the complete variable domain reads SQTIHQWPATLVQPVGSPLSLECTVEGTSNPNLYWYRQAAGRGLQLLFYSVGIGQISSEVPQNLSASRPQDRQFILSSKKLLLSDSGFYLCAWSVNYEQYFGPGTRLTVT.

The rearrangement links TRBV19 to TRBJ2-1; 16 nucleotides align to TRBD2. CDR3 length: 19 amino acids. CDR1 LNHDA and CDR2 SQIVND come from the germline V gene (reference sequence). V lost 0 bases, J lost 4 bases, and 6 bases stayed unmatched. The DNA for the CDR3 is TGTGCCAGTAGTATAGAGGGGACTAGCGGGAGGGCTCGGTACAATGAGCAGTTCTTC. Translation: CASSIEGTSGRARYNEQFF. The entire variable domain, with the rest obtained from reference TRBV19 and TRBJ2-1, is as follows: DGGITQSPKYLFRKEGQNVTLSCEQNLNHDAMYWYRQDPGQGLRLIYYSQIVNDFQKGDIAEGYSVSREKKESFPLTVTSAQKNPTAFYLCASSIEGTSGRARYNEQFFGPGTRLTVL.

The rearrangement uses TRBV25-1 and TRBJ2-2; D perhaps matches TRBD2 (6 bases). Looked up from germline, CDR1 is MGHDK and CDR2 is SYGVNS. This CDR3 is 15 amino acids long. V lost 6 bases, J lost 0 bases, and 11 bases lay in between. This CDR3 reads CASSLGLTNTGELFF. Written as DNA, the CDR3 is TGTGCCAGCAGCCTTGGACTAACGAACACCGGGGAGCTGTTTTTT.

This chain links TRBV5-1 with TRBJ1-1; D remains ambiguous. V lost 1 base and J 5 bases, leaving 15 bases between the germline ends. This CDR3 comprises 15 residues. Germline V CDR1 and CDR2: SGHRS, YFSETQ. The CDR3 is CASSLRREVETEAFF. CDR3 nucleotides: TGCGCCAGCAGCTTGCGGAGGGAGGTTGAAACTGAAGCTTTCTTT.